This T cell receptor beta chain comes out of a study of radiotherapy plus CTLA-4 blockade in lung cancer. Looking at the study overall: Among all patients, approximately 18% showed objective responses, while roughly 28% had disease control. Overall study findings and caveats: Peripheral blood showed expansion of tumor-derived TCR clones after radiotherapy and ipilimumab.

The V end was cut by 5 bases, the J end by 4 bases, with 14 bases between. Germline CDR1 and CDR2: MNHNY and SVGAGI (reference sequence). The CDR3 runs 14 residues. The table came from immunoSEQ multiplex PCR; TCRdb's copy has only in-frame clones and leaves some out. Found here are 55,000 to 80,000 clones, around 87% of them singletons; the top ten hold over 35%. As regards this clone: No antigen is known for it.

The chain uses TRBV6-6 and TRBJ1-1; no reliable D call. This sequence was found in a human donor with non-small cell lung cancer that progressed on radiotherapy plus ipilimumab. Here the sequenced sample was peripheral blood, taken from a patient treated with radiotherapy plus ipilimumab. CDR3 sequence reads: CASSDTSEATEAFF. CDR3 nucleotide sequence: TGTGCCAGCAGTGACACGTCCGAAGCCACTGAAGCTTTCTTT.